Shown below are 26 T cell receptor beta chains from a single sample sequenced in a study of control samples from healthy donors and cancer patients. Data came from immunoSEQ multiplex PCR; TCRdb stores just in-frame clones and leaves some out. The table has fewer than 300,000 clones, over 75% seen once. The sample was PBMCs. The receptor set was obtained from a woman aged 60 to 75 with lung cancer.

This clone has just one count. The gene calls are TRBV24-1 and TRBJ2-1, with 11 bases matching TRBD2. V was pared by 5 bases and J by 5 bases, with 4 bases of the junction left unmatched. From germline, CDR1 is KGHDR and CDR2 SFDVKD. CDR3 size: 15 residues. The CDR3 here is CATSVRTSGHNEQFF. CDR3 DNA sequence: TGTGCCACCAGTGTTAGGACTAGCGGGCACAATGAGCAGTTCTTC.

Points on this clone: This CDR3 is also generated by other DNA sequences in the sample. The chain carries TRBV7-2 and TRBJ1-2; D possibly corresponds to TRBD1 (5 bases). The germline V and J ends were trimmed by 5 bases and 2 bases, with 9 bases remaining between them. There are 13 residues in the CDR3. Germline CDR1 reads SGHTA; CDR2 reads FQGNSA. The CDR3 nucleotides read TGTGCCAGCAGCCCGGACAAGAACTATGGCTACACCTTC. It is translated as CASSPDKNYGYTF. Variable domain in full (rest from reference TRBV7-2 and TRBJ1-2): GAGVSQSPSNKVTEKGKDVELRCDPISGHTALYWYRQSLGQGLEFLIYFQGNSAPDKSGLPSDRFSAERTGGSVSTLTIQRTQQEDSAVYLCASSPDKNYGYTFGSGTRLTVV.

This clone was seen only once. The J gene is TRBJ2-7, the V gene TRBV27; a weak D match, TRBD2 (5 bases). The CDR3 sequence is 15 residues long. The V end was cut by 5 bases, the J end by 2 bases, with 16 bases between. Per germline, CDR1 MNHEY and CDR2 SMNVEV (reference sequence). CDR3 in amino acids: CASSQPGKAPYEQYF. The CDR3, as DNA: TGTGCCAGCAGTCAACCGGGAAAAGCCCCCTACGAGCAGTACTTC.

This chain links TRBV10-1 with TRBJ1-1; D perhaps matches TRBD1 (6 bases). CDR1 and CDR2 (germline): WNHNN, SYGVQD (reference sequence). Trimming removed 3 bases at V and 5 bases at J, with 10 bases between. The CDR3 is made up of 13 amino acids. CDR3 nucleotides: TGCGCCAGCAGTGACCTTACAGGGACTGAAGCTTTCTTT. It is translated as CASSDLTGTEAFF.

This clone has more than one count but fewer than ten. The chain employs TRBV18 and TRBJ2-1; 11 bases are a match to TRBD2. Germline CDR1 reads KGHSH; CDR2 reads LQKENI. V shed 3 bases, J shed 3 bases, and the junction held 4 bases outside the gene matches. This CDR3 is 16 amino acids long. CDR3 in amino acids: CASSPPTSGDYNEQFF. The DNA for the CDR3 is TGTGCCAGCTCACCCCCGACTAGCGGGGACTACAATGAGCAGTTCTTC.

This chain links TRBV29-1 with TRBJ2-1; 11 nucleotides align to TRBD1. CDR1 is SQVTM, CDR2 ANQGSEA, per germline. Trimming cost V 6 bases and J 0 bases; bases outside gene matches: 4. CDR3 length: 15 residues. CDR3 sequence reads: CSVGQGAISYNEQFF. CDR3 DNA: TGCAGCGTCGGACAGGGGGCGATCTCCTACAATGAGCAGTTCTTC.

The genes are TRBV15 and TRBJ1-6, with D possibly matching TRBD1 (6 bases). Trimming removed 0 bases from V and 10 bases from J, with 10 bases in between. Germline values: CDR1 LNHNV, CDR2 YYDKDF (reference sequence). The CDR3 contains 14 residues. The CDR3 nucleotides read TGTGCCACCAGCAGAGATTCAGGGGTCTCACCCCTCCACTTT. Its translation: CATSRDSGVSPLHF.

This chain links TRBV5-1 with TRBJ2-1, with 11 positions matching TRBD2. J lost 10 bases, V lost 1 base, and 7 bases had no gene match. Per germline, CDR1 SGHRS and CDR2 YFSETQ. This CDR3 region has 15 residues. This CDR3 is CASSLTSGSDGEQFF. The CDR3 bases are TGCGCCAGCAGCTTGACTAGCGGGAGTGACGGGGAGCAGTTCTTC.

This clone has only a few counts. Distinct nucleotide sequences in the sample also encode this CDR3. The rearrangement links TRBV28 to TRBJ2-7, with D unresolved. In germline, CDR1 is MDHEN, CDR2 SYDVKM. The V gene lost 7 bases and the J gene lost 3 bases, with 10 bases spanning the gap. This CDR3 has 12 amino acids. The CDR3 here is CASTLGSYEQYF. CDR3 DNA: TGTGCCAGCACCCTCGGTAGCTACGAGCAGTACTTC.

The rearrangement uses TRBV7-3 and TRBJ2-3; tentatively, D is TRBD2 (5 bases). V was clipped by 1 base and J by 2 bases, with 7 bases between them. There are 14 residues in the CDR3. Looked up from germline, CDR1 is SGHTA and CDR2 is FQGTGA. DNA of the CDR3: TGTGCCAGCAGCTTAAGCGGGTACACAGATACGCAGTATTTT. Its protein product is CASSLSGYTDTQYF.

The V and J genes are TRBV15 and TRBJ1-4; D is possibly TRBD1 (5 bases). The CDR3 contains 16 residues. Trimming shortened V by 3 bases and J by 2 bases, and 13 bases separated the two germline ends. Germline V gene sequence: CDR1 LNHNV, CDR2 YYDKDF (reference sequence). This CDR3 is CATSRETGRTNEKLFF. CDR3 in DNA: TGTGCCACCAGCAGGGAAACGGGACGGACTAATGAAAAACTGTTTTTT. The variable domain in full, completed from reference TRBV15 and TRBJ1-4, reads DAMVIQNPRYQVTQFGKPVTLSCSQTLNHNVMYWYQQKSSQAPKLLFHYYDKDFNNEADTPDNFQSRRPNTSFCFLDIRSPGLGDTAMYLCATSRETGRTNEKLFFGSGTQLSVL.

The chain has TRBV11-3 and TRBJ2-2, with no clear D. The CDR3 covers 14 residues. Between the trimmed V and J ends, which lost 5 bases and 6 bases, there was a span of 13 bases. Germline V CDR1 and CDR2: SGHNT, YENEEA. CDR3 protein: CASSISVGSGELFF. The DNA of the CDR3 is TGTGCCAGCAGCATATCGGTGGGTTCCGGGGAGCTGTTTTTT.

A few counts support this clone. V and J are TRBV5-4 and TRBJ2-1; 11 positions match TRBD1. V was pared by 4 bases and J by 4 bases, with 4 bases of the junction left unmatched. This CDR3 contains 15 residues. Germline CDR1 and CDR2: SGHNT and YYREEE (reference sequence). The CDR3 loop reads CASSPGTGGYNEQFF. The CDR3 region has the DNA TGTGCCAGCAGCCCCGGGACAGGGGGATACAATGAGCAGTTCTTC.

This chain links TRBV5-1 with TRBJ2-7, with 9 bases identical to TRBD1. This CDR3 contains 14 residues. The germline V gene encodes CDR1 SGHRS and CDR2 YFSETQ. J lost 6 bases, V lost 2 bases, and 6 bases had no gene match. The CDR3 spells CASSFDRGSLEQYF. CDR3 bases: TGCGCCAGCAGCTTCGACAGGGGGTCTCTCGAGCAGTACTTC.

The V call is TRBV19, the J call TRBJ2-3; D is possibly TRBD1 (6 bases). The germline CDR1 and CDR2 sequences are LNHDA and SQIVND (reference sequence). The CDR3 contains 15 residues. Trimming left V 3 bases short and J 1 base short, with 11 bases between. Here the CDR3 reads CASSIGGHRTDTQYF. CDR3 coding DNA: TGTGCCAGTAGTATTGGGGGACACCGCACAGATACGCAGTATTTT.

The V gene is TRBV9, the J gene TRBJ1-2, with unresolved D. Trimming left V 0 bases short and J 8 bases short, with 11 bases between. CDR1 is SGDLS and CDR2 is YYNGEE in the germline V gene. The length of the CDR3 is 13 residues. CDR3 sequence reads: CASSVEGSHGYTF. The DNA for the CDR3 is TGTGCCAGCAGCGTAGAAGGGTCCCACGGCTACACCTTC. Variable domain in full (rest from reference TRBV9 and TRBJ1-2): DSGVTQTPKHLITATGQRVTLRCSPRSGDLSVYWYQQSLDQGLQFLIQYYNGEERAKGNILERFSAQQFPDLHSELNLSSLELGDSALYFCASSVEGSHGYTFGSGTRLTVV.

This clone was seen a few times. The chain is built from TRBV10-2 and TRBJ2-2; 12 bases match TRBD1. Germline assignment: CDR1 WSHSY and CDR2 SAAADI. This CDR3 is 16 amino acids long. Trimming cost V 3 bases and J 6 bases; bases outside gene matches: 5. CDR3 sequence: CASSDGTGGVSGELFF. The CDR3 DNA sequence: TGCGCCAGCAGTGATGGGACAGGGGGCGTCTCCGGGGAGCTGTTTTTT.

The chain joins TRBV12-5 to TRBJ1-5; D unresolved. This CDR3 contains 13 residues. The germline CDR1 and CDR2 sequences are LGHNT and FRNRAP. V was shortened by 1 base and J by 7 bases, with 8 bases between the two germline ends. The CDR3, as DNA: TGTGCTAGTGGTTTGGAACAGTTCCAGCCCCAGCATTTT. It codes for CASGLEQFQPQHF.

The chain employs TRBV9 and TRBJ1-6; possible D gene TRBD1, 6 bases. The CDR3 consists of 18 residues. Trimming stripped 0 bases from V and 7 bases from J, with 20 bases between. CDR1 and CDR2 (germline): SGDLS, YYNGEE. The CDR3 nucleotides read TGTGCCAGCAGCGTAGCCCCTTCGCGGGGGGGCCGAAATTCACCCCTCCACTTT. Protein sequence: CASSVAPSRGGRNSPLHF.

As to this clone: The same CDR3 also results from other DNA sequences found in this sample. The chain carries TRBV18 and TRBJ2-3, with a weak D call TRBD2 (5 bases). The V gene lost 1 base and the J gene lost 2 bases, with 7 bases spanning the gap. This CDR3 is 14 amino acids long. Germline V CDR1 and CDR2: KGHSH, LQKENI. In DNA form, the CDR3 reads TGTGCCAGCTCACCACTGGACTCCACAGATACGCAGTATTTT. Translation gives CASSPLDSTDTQYF.

The J gene is TRBJ2-7, the V gene TRBV18, with 14 bases that match TRBD2. Per the germline V gene, CDR1 is KGHSH and CDR2 is LQKENI. This CDR3 is 15 amino acids long. V shed 3 bases, J shed 3 bases, and the junction held 1 base outside the gene matches. The CDR3 spells CASSPGTSGGYEQYF. As DNA, the CDR3 is TGTGCCAGCTCACCCGGGACTAGCGGGGGCTACGAGCAGTACTTC.

The rearrangement links TRBV12-3 or TRBV12-4 to TRBJ1-4, with no clear D. Trimming pared 3 bases from V and 4 bases from J, leaving 6 bases between. The CDR3 is made up of 13 amino acids. CDR3 region: CASSFQINEKLFF. The CDR3 nucleotides read TGTGCCAGCAGTTTCCAGATTAATGAAAAACTGTTTTTT.

This chain joins TRBV7-7 and TRBJ2-1; weak D call: TRBD2 (6 bases). Germline V lookup: CDR1 SSHAT, CDR2 FNYEAQ (reference sequence). There are 11 residues in the CDR3. V lost 10 bases and J lost 7, with 11 bases in between. CDR3 protein: CATKEGNEQFF. The CDR3 nucleotides read TGTGCCACTAAGGAGGGGAATGAGCAGTTCTTC.

This chain uses TRBV11-1 with TRBJ2-2, with TRBD2 identical over 8 bases. Germline CDR1 is SGHAT and CDR2 is FQDESV (reference sequence). The CDR3 loop spans 15 amino acids. Germline trimming cut 4 bases from V and 5 bases from J; bases unmatched to any gene: 6. The CDR3 DNA reads as TGTGCCAGCAGCTACAACGGGAGGGGGACCGGGGAGCTGTTTTTT. This translates into CASSYNGRGTGELFF.

CDR3 amino acids: CAISESTSYEQYF. In DNA, the CDR3 is TGTGCCATCAGTGAGTCGACGAGCTACGAGCAGTACTTC. The chain couples TRBV10-3 to TRBJ2-7; D not certain. CDR1 and CDR2 (germline): ENHRY, SYGVKD. Trimming removed 0 bases from V and 3 bases from J, with 6 bases in between. The length of the CDR3 is 13 residues.

This clone was counted a single time. V is TRBV5-1 and J is TRBJ2-5; D perhaps matches TRBD2 (5 bases). The germline CDR1 and CDR2 sequences are SGHRS and YFSETQ. The CDR3 length is 14 residues. V gave up 2 bases and J gave up 3 bases, with 11 bases separating them. In DNA, the CDR3 is TGCGCCAGCAGCTTTCTTACCGGGGAAGAGACCCAGTACTTC. Residues: CASSFLTGEETQYF.